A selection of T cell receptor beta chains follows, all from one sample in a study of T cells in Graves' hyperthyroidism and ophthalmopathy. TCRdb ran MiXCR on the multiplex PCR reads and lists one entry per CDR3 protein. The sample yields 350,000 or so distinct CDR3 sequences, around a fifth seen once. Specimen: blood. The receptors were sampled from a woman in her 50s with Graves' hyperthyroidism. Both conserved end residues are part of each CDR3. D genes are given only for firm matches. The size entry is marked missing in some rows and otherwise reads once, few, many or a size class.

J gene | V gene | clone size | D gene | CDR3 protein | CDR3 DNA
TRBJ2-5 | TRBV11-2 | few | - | CASSLGTVAKETQYF | TGTGCCAGCAGCTTAGGGACAGTGGCCAAAGAGACCCAGTACTTC
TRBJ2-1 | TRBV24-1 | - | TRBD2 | CATSEREGEQFF | TGTGCCACCAGTGAAAGGGAGGGAGAGCAGTTCTTC
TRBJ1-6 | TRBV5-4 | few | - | CASSLEQNSPLHF | TGTGCCAGCAGCTTGGAACAGAATTCACCCCTCCACTTT
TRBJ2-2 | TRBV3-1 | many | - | CASSHTGELFF | TGTGCCAGCAGCCACACCGGGGAGCTGTTTTTT
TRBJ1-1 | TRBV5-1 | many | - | CASSLASGVTEAFF | TGCGCCAGCAGCTTGGCTTCAGGGGTCACTGAAGCTTTCTTT
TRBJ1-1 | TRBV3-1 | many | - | CASSGDTEAFF | TGTGCCAGCAGCGGGGACACTGAAGCTTTCTTT
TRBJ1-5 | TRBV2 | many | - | CASSRTGSNQPQHF | TGTGCCAGCAGTCGAACAGGGTCCAATCAGCCCCAGCATTTT
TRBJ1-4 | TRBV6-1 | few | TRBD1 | CASMGQLNEKLFF | TGTGCCAGCATGGGACAGCTTAATGAAAAACTGTTTTTT
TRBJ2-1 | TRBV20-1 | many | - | CSADRSSYNEQFF | TGCAGTGCTGACAGAAGCTCCTACAATGAGCAGTTCTTC
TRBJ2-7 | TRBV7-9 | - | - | CASSLPGGRYEQYF | TGTGCCAGCAGCCTACCAGGGGGGCGGTACGAGCAGTACTTC
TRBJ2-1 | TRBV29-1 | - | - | CSTREDNEQFF | TGCAGTACCAGAGAAGACAATGAGCAGTTCTTC